The 6 T cell receptor beta chains listed next were all sequenced from one sample in a study of blood T cell repertoires in COVID-19. Sequencing was performed with immunoSEQ multiplex PCR; in TCRdb, only in-frame clones are kept and a portion is missing. The sample consists of approximately 240,000 clones, 84% of them appearing once. The sequencing sample was made of peripheral blood. These receptor sequences come from a woman of 80 years or more with active or convalescent COVID-19.

The chain joins TRBV5-1 to TRBJ2-1, with 8 bases fitting TRBD1. This CDR3 has 13 amino acids. CDR1 is SGHRS, CDR2 YFSETQ, per germline. Trimming took 5 bases from V and 5 from J; bases not matched to a gene: 3. CDR3 nucleotide sequence: TGCGCCAGCAGGACAGGGGATAACAATGAGCAGTTCTTC. It codes for CASRTGDNNEQFF.

This clone was picked up a small number of times. The rearrangement uses TRBV6-4 and TRBJ2-4; D is ambiguous. Looked up from germline, CDR1 is MRHNA and CDR2 is SNTAGT. The ends were cut back, 3 bases at V and 8 bases at J, with 11 bases in the middle. This CDR3 has 13 amino acids. The CDR3 bases are TGTGCCAGCAGTGATTGGCTAGGTGACATTCAGTACTTC. Translating it yields CASSDWLGDIQYF.

This clone was picked up one time. The CDR3 reads CASSRGGGYNEQFF. The CDR3 nucleotides read TGTGCCAGCAGTAGGGGCGGGGGTTACAATGAGCAGTTCTTC. V gene TRBV6-5 combines with J gene TRBJ2-1; the match to TRBD2 covers 7 bases. The CDR3 is 14 residues long. With 5 bases clipped from V and 4 bases from J, the junction kept 5 bases outside the gene matches. Looked up from germline, CDR1 is MNHEY and CDR2 is SVGAGI.

The rearrangement links TRBV5-1 to TRBJ2-5, with 7 bases aligning to TRBD2. The junction had 5 bases not matched to a gene; V was cut back by 3 bases and J by 3 bases. Germline V gives CDR1 SGHRS, CDR2 YFSETQ. The CDR3 covers 14 residues. CDR3 sequence (DNA): TGCGCCAGCAGCTGGGGGACTACGAAAGAGACCCAGTACTTC. Protein sequence: CASSWGTTKETQYF.

The rearrangement joins TRBV19 to TRBJ2-7; 10 positions match TRBD1. The CDR3 runs to 15 residues. The V gene's germline CDR1 is LNHDA and CDR2 SQIVND (reference sequence). The trim removed 6 bases at V and 3 bases at J, leaving 8 bases unmatched. The CDR3 nucleotides are TGTGCCAGTAGCCAACGGGGACAGGGGCTCTACGAGCAGTACTTC. This codes for CASSQRGQGLYEQYF.

The count of this clone is one. This sequence joins TRBV19 and TRBJ2-5; 8 positions match TRBD2. V was pared by 4 bases and J by 5 bases, with 3 bases of the junction left unmatched. The germline V gene has CDR1 LNHDA and CDR2 SQIVND (reference sequence). The CDR3 is made up of 13 amino acids. The CDR3 DNA sequence: TGTGCCAGTAGTAGGGGACTAGTGGAGACCCAGTACTTC. It specifies CASSRGLVETQYF. The complete variable domain, with remaining parts taken from reference TRBV19 and TRBJ2-5, reads DGGITQSPKYLFRKEGQNVTLSCEQNLNHDAMYWYRQDPGQGLRLIYYSQIVNDFQKGDIAEGYSVSREKKESFPLTVTSAQKNPTAFYLCASSRGLVETQYFGPGTRLLVL.